This entry is about one TCR beta chain. Its antigen is undetermined. This entry comes from a study of vaccination and CD4 T cells after COVID-19. Study at large: After nasal swab PCR-confirmed SARS-CoV-2, fewer than ten convalescents had mild disease and one severe. Median time from second vaccine dose to sampling was just over 70 days (14 to 241).

The V gene's germline CDR1 is SGHNT and CDR2 YENEEA. V lost 5 bases, J lost 7 bases, and 16 bases stayed unmatched. This CDR3 spans 18 amino acids. Oncomine TCR Beta short-read sequencing was applied to DNA from cultured CD4+ T cells. Investigators obtained genomic DNA by extraction from cultured CD4+ T cells. TCRdb independently ran MiXCR on the PCR reads; one entry per CDR3 protein. The table shows roughly 15,000 distinct CDR3 sequences, with over 50% occurring only once. Regarding treatment: roughly 10-day PBMC culture with coronavirus spike peptide pools or control peptides (ViraFEST assay). ViraFEST stimulated the growth of antigen-specific T cells using peptide pools and subsequently profiled their TCRs by sequencing.

The sequenced sample consisted of CD4+ T cells from blood, cultured in vitro. The sequence was collected from a human donor who had recovered from COVID-19. J is TRBJ2-1 and V is TRBV11-3; 11 bases map to TRBD2. CDR3 in amino acids: CASSPRRLAGGVRNEQFF. The CDR3, as DNA: TGTGCCAGCAGCCCGCGTCGCCTAGCGGGAGGTGTCCGTAATGAGCAGTTCTTC.